This T cell receptor beta chain stems from a study of blood T cell repertoires in COVID-19 (dated by TCRdb to the early 2020s). Regarding the research as a whole: Samples from collaborators originated in the United States, Italy and Spain and spanned both the acute and convalescent phases of COVID-19. The material from the prospective study consisted of cDNA or gDNA derived from T cells, B-cell-depleted T cells, or PBMCs. The dataset comprised deeply sampled blood TCRbeta repertoires from subjects exposed to, actively infected with, or recovered from COVID-19. The repertoires were released in a freely available public database meant as a resource for research on the immune response to SARS-CoV-2. Samples were obtained from the ongoing ImmuneRACE study (first 160 participants) and from over a thousand subjects provided by 6 global collaborators. Nearly every sample came with metadata listing a de-identified subject ID, COVID-19 status, age in years and sex. Where available, HLA class I and class II types were taken from metadata supplied by the sample provider and were not determined by assay-based typing.

Paper-wide results and their limitations: The quantity of clinical and demographic metadata differed by source and by participant and was supplied without curation.

TCRbeta CDR3 regions were amplified from genomic DNA using the immunoSEQ Assay, a bias-controlled multiplex PCR. For the original study's pipeline: Within the assay, amplification of reference gene primers was used to estimate how many nucleated cells each sample contained. To quantify the absolute abundance of each unique TCRbeta CDR3 rearrangement, sequence reads were collapsed and filtered. For each sample, productive Simpson clonality was calculated as the square root of Simpson's diversity index across productive rearrangements. Sourced from immuneACCESS, this table was stored by TCRdb with only in-frame sequences that have V and J called. A share of the clones is absent; for the studies checked, an unresolved V gene accounts for under half, and the remainder has no known explanation. Clone size and the V and J calls come from that table; the DNA yielded D and trimming. The sample table lists under 100,000 clones, around 92% of them with a count of one. Roughly 5.9% of the sample is taken by the ten largest.

As concerns this clone: Its recognized antigen is unknown. There are no base qualities to consult, and no much larger clone falls within one base.

Whole blood was collected in K2EDTA tubes by collaborating institutions according to the institutions' own protocols. For TCRbeta analysis, collaborator samples were shipped as frozen whole blood, as isolated PBMCs, or as DNA extracted from either sample type. CDR1 and CDR2 (SGHKS, YYEKEE) derive from the germline V gene (reference sequence). Unmatched junction bases come to 8, with V trimmed by 4 bases and J by 5 bases. From cysteine to phenylalanine, the CDR3 is 14 amino acids long. The kept DNA is CDR3 alone, 42 bases in frame from the first base. This sequence was found in a woman aged 55-69 years with active COVID-19. The rearranged segments are TRBV5-5 and TRBJ2-7; TRBD1 fits 8 bases in the junction. The sample was peripheral blood. The bases are TGTGCCAGCAGCCAATCCGGGACAGGAAACGAGCAGTACTTC. Protein translation: CASSQSGTGNEQYF.